The table lists the clone carrying this T cell receptor beta chain with a count of one. The investigators split CD4+ cells into a CD45RA+ naive subset and a CD45RA-negative memory subset. An assay was performed, and its level was deep. Genomic DNA of every subset was divided equally among multiple immunoSEQ plates. Clones were sequenced by immunoSEQ multiplex PCR, and TCRdb holds only the in-frame ones, with some missing. The sample has roughly 2.4 million clones, around 95% seen once. The length of the CDR3 is 13 residues. This record belongs to a study of shared clonotypes between healthy human individuals.

The rearrangement joins TRBV21-1 to TRBJ1-2. TRBV21-1 is a pseudogene segment. The sequence came from a man in his late teens or twenties in good health. The sample taken for sequencing was naive CD4+ T cells sorted from blood. The subset is: CD45RA+ positively selected. CDR3 DNA: TGTGCCAGCAGCAAATGGACCCACTATGGCTACACCTTC. Amino acids: CASSKWTHYGYTF.